This TCR beta chain was profiled in a study of T-cell memory formation after mild COVID-19. This clonotype showed up many times. TCRdb re-called the 5' RACE reads with MiXCR, one entry per CDR3 protein. The sample holds 130,000 to 150,000 distinct CDR3 sequences, about 5.5% seen once. This CDR3 region has 16 residues. Germline CDR1 reads SGHDN; CDR2 reads FVKESK. Trimming cost V 4 bases and J 8 bases; bases outside gene matches: 8. The J gene is TRBJ2-1, the V gene TRBV14; 13 bases line up with TRBD2. This clonotype was sampled from an adult woman who had mild COVID-19 (a few samples of this study predate the infection). Cell type and time point are not known. Specimen: PBMCs or a T cell subset sorted from them (not recorded which). Written as DNA, the CDR3 is TGTGCCAGCAGCCCGCCGGGACTAGCGGGGAAGGATGAGCAGTTCTTC. Translated, it gives CASSPPGLAGKDEQFF.